Presented here are 17 T cell receptor beta chains from one specimen sequenced in a study of blood T cell repertoires in COVID-19. Measured with immunoSEQ multiplex PCR; TCRdb has only the in-frame clones, and not every one. The sample carries roughly 250,000 clones, 80% to 90% recorded once. Sequenced material: PBMCs or T cells enriched from blood (not recorded which). The receptor set was obtained from a woman younger than 35 who had recovered from COVID-19.

The table lists this clone with a count of one. This chain uses TRBV2 with TRBJ1-6; a possible D gene is TRBD1 (5 bases). The CDR3 is 14 amino acids. Germline lookup yields CDR1 SNHLY and CDR2 FYNNEI. Between the trimmed V and J ends, which lost 4 bases and 9 bases, there was a span of 13 bases. Here the CDR3 reads CASSGDSSGSPLHF. The CDR3 DNA follows: TGTGCCAGCAGTGGTGACAGTTCTGGTTCACCCCTCCACTTT.

The chain recombines TRBV28 with TRBJ1-5; D gene ambiguous. Germline CDR1 is MDHEN and CDR2 is SYDVKM. The length of the CDR3 is 14 residues. Deletions cut 5 bases from V and 5 bases from J, with 13 bases between. The CDR3 loop reads CASSRPETHQPQHF. Written as DNA, the CDR3 is TGTGCCAGCAGTCGACCCGAGACACATCAGCCCCAGCATTTT.

The gene calls are TRBV7-9 and TRBJ1-2; 9 bases match TRBD1. This CDR3 region has 16 residues. Looked up from germline, CDR1 is SEHNR and CDR2 is FQNEAQ (reference sequence). V trimming: 1 base; J trimming: 4 bases; junction bases outside the gene matches: 7. The CDR3 DNA reads as TGTGCCAGCAGCTTAGGTGCGGGACAGGGTGGCTATGGCTACACCTTC. It encodes CASSLGAGQGGYGYTF.

The V gene is TRBV5-1, the J gene TRBJ2-7, with 9 bases lining up with TRBD1. After removal of 4 bases from V and 3 bases from J, the junction contained 8 bases not matched to a gene. Germline CDR1 reads SGHRS; CDR2 reads YFSETQ. CDR3 length: 15 residues. CDR3 bases: TGCGCCAGCAGCCCTGAAACAGGGGGCTTCTACGAGCAGTACTTC. Amino acids: CASSPETGGFYEQYF.

The V and J genes are TRBV18 and TRBJ2-2; 8 positions agree with TRBD2. The CDR3 is 15 amino acids. Germline assignment: CDR1 KGHSH and CDR2 LQKENI. With 1 base clipped from V and 5 bases from J, the junction kept 3 bases outside the gene matches. CDR3 nucleotides: TGTGCCAGCTCACCACTGGGACTAGGGACCGGGGAGCTGTTTTTT. It encodes CASSPLGLGTGELFF. The full variable domain, completed using reference TRBV18 and TRBJ2-2, is NAGVMQNPRHLVRRRGQEARLRCSPMKGHSHVYWYRQLPEEGLKFMVYLQKENIIDESGMPKERFSAEFPKEGPSILRIQQVVRGDSAAYFCASSPLGLGTGELFFGEGSRLTVL.

V is TRBV7-6 and J is TRBJ2-3, with TRBD1 matching over 7 bases. Germline trimming cut 2 bases from V and 1 base from J; bases unmatched to any gene: 0. This CDR3 spans 14 amino acids. From germline, CDR1 is SGHVS and CDR2 FNYEAQ. This chain's CDR3 is CASSLTGGTDTQYF. The CDR3 nucleotides are TGTGCCAGCAGCTTAACAGGGGGCACAGATACGCAGTATTTT.

On this clone: Other nucleotide sequences in the sample specify the same CDR3. The DNA of the CDR3 is TGCGCCAGCAGGCCCGGGACAGATAATGAAAAACTGTTTTTT. Translated, it gives CASRPGTDNEKLFF. V is TRBV5-1 and J is TRBJ1-4, with 7 nucleotides matching TRBD1. The germline V gene has CDR1 SGHRS and CDR2 YFSETQ. The CDR3 length is 14 residues. V lost 5 bases and J lost 4; bases outside the gene matches: 5.

The V call is TRBV4-1, the J call TRBJ2-1; 14 bases are shared with TRBD2. J was trimmed by 12 bases and V by 0 bases; bases with no gene match: 19. This CDR3 has 20 amino acids. Germline V gene lookup returns CDR1 MGHRA and CDR2 YSYEKL. The CDR3 sequence is CASSQEGLAGGPSRLIGQFF. Written as DNA, the CDR3 is TGCGCCAGCAGCCAAGAAGGACTAGCGGGGGGCCCCTCGCGGTTAATAGGGCAGTTCTTC.

The V call is TRBV3-1 (or the pseudogene TRBV3-2), the J call TRBJ1-2; D unclear. CDR1 is LGHDT and CDR2 is YNNKEL in the germline V gene (reference sequence). Trimming stripped 0 bases from V and 8 bases from J, with 10 bases between. The CDR3 loop spans 13 amino acids. The CDR3 DNA sequence: TGTGCCAGCAGCCAAGATTCAGGTCGAGGCTACACCTTC. Residues: CASSQDSGRGYTF.

V and J are TRBV7-2 and TRBJ2-7; D perhaps matches TRBD1 (5 bases). Trimming stripped 1 base from V and 6 bases from J, with 13 bases between. Germline loops: CDR1 SGHTA, CDR2 FQGNSA. The CDR3 contains 14 residues. The CDR3 DNA follows: TGTGCCAGCAGCTTAGGAAGGGGCATTGGCGAGCAGTACTTC. Amino acid sequence: CASSLGRGIGEQYF.

The J gene is TRBJ2-2, the V gene TRBV5-4, with 8 nucleotides matching TRBD2. V was clipped by 4 bases and J by 5 bases; unmatched bases: 10. This CDR3 is 16 amino acids long. Germline-derived CDR1 and CDR2 are SGHNT and YYREEE (reference sequence). The CDR3 nucleotides read TGTGCCAGCAGCCGATATACTAGCGGAGGTACCGGGGAGCTGTTTTTT. Translated: CASSRYTSGGTGELFF.

The chain has TRBV12-3 or TRBV12-4 and TRBJ1-6; D is uncertain. There are 12 residues in the CDR3. Between the trimmed V and J ends, which lost 3 bases and 13 bases, there was a span of 10 bases. The CDR3 loop is CASSLDLAPLHF. The DNA for the CDR3 is TGTGCCAGCAGTTTGGATCTAGCTCCCCTCCACTTT.

On this clone: Different DNA sequences within this sample yield the same CDR3. The chain recombines TRBV5-1 with TRBJ1-1; D ambiguous. Germline V gene lookup returns CDR1 SGHRS and CDR2 YFSETQ. CDR3 length: 13 residues. Trimming removed 3 bases at V and 2 bases at J, with 8 bases between. CDR3 loop: CASSWAPNTEAFF. CDR3 nucleotides: TGCGCCAGCAGCTGGGCCCCAAACACTGAAGCTTTCTTT.

The rearrangement uses TRBV24-1 and TRBJ2-1; 8 positions match TRBD1. With 9 bases clipped from V and 6 bases from J, the junction kept 6 bases outside the gene matches. This CDR3 comprises 13 residues. The germline CDR1 and CDR2 sequences are KGHDR and SFDVKD. In DNA form, the CDR3 reads TGTGCCACCCGTCCAACAGGGGGCAATGAGCAGTTCTTC. Its protein is CATRPTGGNEQFF.

This sequence joins TRBV15 and TRBJ2-5, with 9 bases lining up with TRBD2. The CDR3 runs to 14 residues. The germline CDR1 and CDR2 sequences are LNHNV and YYDKDF (reference sequence). Unmatched junction bases numbered 1, after V lost 1 base and J lost 4 bases. The CDR3 loop reads CATSRGGGGETQYF. CDR3 DNA: TGTGCCACCAGCAGAGGCGGGGGGGGAGAGACCCAGTACTTC. The full variable domain, rest sourced from reference TRBV15 and TRBJ2-5, is DAMVIQNPRYQVTQFGKPVTLSCSQTLNHNVMYWYQQKSSQAPKLLFHYYDKDFNNEADTPDNFQSRRPNTSFCFLDIRSPGLGDTAMYLCATSRGGGGETQYFGPGTRLLVL.

The chain has TRBV24-1 and TRBJ2-2; 8 bases map to TRBD1. The CDR3 is 15 residues long. Germline CDR1 is KGHDR and CDR2 is SFDVKD. V lost 5 bases to trimming and J lost 2 bases; unmatched junction nucleotides: 3. CDR3 in DNA: TGTGCCACCAGTGCCGGGACAGGCAACACCGGGGAGCTGTTTTTT. Its translation is CATSAGTGNTGELFF.

This clone was seen only once. CDR3 residues: CASSPGDRDGYGYTF. In DNA, the CDR3 is TGCGCCAGCAGCCCCGGGGACAGGGATGGCTATGGCTACACCTTC. The rearrangement links TRBV5-1 to TRBJ1-2; TRBD1 matches 9 bases. The ends lost 4 bases at V and 4 bases at J; junction bases unmatched: 8. Germline CDR1 and CDR2: SGHRS and YFSETQ. The CDR3 length is 15 residues.